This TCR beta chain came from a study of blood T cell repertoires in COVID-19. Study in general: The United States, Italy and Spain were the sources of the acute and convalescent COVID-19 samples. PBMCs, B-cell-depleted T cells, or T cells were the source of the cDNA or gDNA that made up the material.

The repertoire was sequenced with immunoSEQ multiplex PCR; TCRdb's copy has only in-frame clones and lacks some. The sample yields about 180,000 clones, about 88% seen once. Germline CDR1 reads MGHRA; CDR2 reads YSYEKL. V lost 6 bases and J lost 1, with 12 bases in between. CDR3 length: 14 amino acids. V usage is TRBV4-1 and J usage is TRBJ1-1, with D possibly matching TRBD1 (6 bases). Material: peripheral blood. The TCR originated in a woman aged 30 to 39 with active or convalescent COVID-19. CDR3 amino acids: CASRVRTANTEAFF. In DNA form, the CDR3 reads TGCGCCAGCAGAGTGAGGACAGCGAACACTGAAGCTTTCTTT.